This is a list of T cell receptor beta chains from one sample in a study of cytomegalovirus exposure and HLA in healthy donors. Using immunoSEQ multiplex PCR, the repertoire was profiled, and TCRdb retains in-frame clones only, with some absent. This sample has roughly 240,000 clones, with 70% to 90% found just once. The sample was PBMCs. The receptors were gathered from a girl aged 2-10 years in good health and CMV-seronegative. Both conserved end residues are part of each CDR3. A D gene is named only where the DNA matches it firmly. Size is stated for part of the rows, as once, few or many counts, or as a class when the clone is expanded.

>TRBJ1-3|TRBD1|TRBV6-1|NA
CASTRQGMAGNTIYF
TGTGCCAGCACACGACAGGGCATGGCTGGAAACACCATATATTTT
>TRBJ2-7|NA|TRBV2|once
CASSVRAGVLSEQYF
TGTGCCAGCAGTGTAAGGGCAGGGGTGCTCTCCGAGCAGTACTTC
>TRBJ2-5|TRBD1|TRBV18|NA
CASSPPNRGRKETQYF
TGTGCCAGCTCACCACCCAACAGGGGCCGTAAAGAGACCCAGTACTTC
>TRBJ1-1|NA|TRBV25-1|NA
CASSGTGSSAEAFF
TGTGCCAGCAGTGGCACAGGGTCTTCAGCTGAAGCTTTCTTT
>TRBJ2-7|TRBD1|TRBV7-2|NA
CASSKRQGGNSYEQYF
TGTGCCAGCAGCAAGAGACAGGGGGGGAATTCCTACGAGCAGTACTTC
>TRBJ2-3|NA|TRBV11-1|NA
CASSLVWGPTDTQYF
TGTGCCAGCAGCTTAGTTTGGGGGCCCACAGATACGCAGTATTTT
>TRBJ1-5|NA|TRBV5-8|NA
CASSLLRDQPQHF
TGTGCCAGCAGCTTGTTGAGAGATCAGCCCCAGCATTTT
>TRBJ2-7|TRBD1|TRBV7-9|NA
CASSLSFGGQTYEQYF
TGTGCCAGCAGCTTATCGTTTGGGGGACAGACATACGAGCAGTACTTC
>TRBJ2-1|TRBD2|TRBV11-2|NA
CASSRKEGLAYNEQFF
TGTGCCAGCAGCCGAAAGGAAGGACTAGCTTACAATGAGCAGTTCTTC
>TRBJ2-1|NA|TRBV2|few
CASSVPWSVNEQFF
TGTGCCAGCAGTGTTCCGTGGAGCGTCAATGAGCAGTTCTTC
>TRBJ2-1|NA|TRBV6-6|NA
CASSYSREQFF
TGTGCCAGCAGTTACTCGCGGGAGCAGTTCTTC
>TRBJ1-2|TRBD1|TRBV6-5|few
CASSYGQGGYTF
TGTGCCAGCAGTTACGGACAGGGTGGCTACACCTTC
>TRBJ2-5|NA|TRBV10-3|NA
CAGHPQYF
TGTGCCGGCCACCCCCAGTACTTC
>TRBJ2-7|TRBD1|TRBV19|NA
CASSSEDRGYEQYF
TGTGCCAGTAGTTCCGAGGACAGGGGCTACGAGCAGTACTTC
>TRBJ2-7|NA|TRBV7-6|NA
CPYWLQQYF
TGCCCTTATTGGCTTCAGCAGTACTTC
>TRBJ1-1|NA|TRBV15|NA
CATSRDYGENTEAFF
TGTGCCACCAGCAGAGATTATGGAGAGAACACTGAAGCTTTCTTT
>TRBJ1-3|TRBD1|TRBV5-6|NA
CASSYRGSTIYF
TGTGCCAGCAGCTACAGGGGTTCCACCATATATTTT
>TRBJ1-1|NA|TRBV2|NA
CASSGEGARTEAFF
TGTGCCAGCAGTGGGGAGGGTGCGCGGACTGAAGCTTTCTTT
>TRBJ2-1|TRBD2|TRBV6-5|NA
CASSLGLAGLNEQFF
TGTGCCAGCAGTTTGGGACTAGCGGGACTCAATGAGCAGTTCTTC
>TRBJ2-6|NA|TRBV9|once
CASSGGTFPSGANVLTF
TGTGCCAGCAGCGGAGGTACCTTCCCCTCTGGGGCCAACGTCCTGACTTTC
>TRBJ1-4|TRBD1|TRBV25-1|NA
CASSGPSGTGFNEKLFF
TGTGCCAGCAGTGGACCTTCCGGGACAGGGTTTAATGAAAAACTGTTTTTT
>TRBJ2-5|TRBD2|TRBV11-3|NA
CASPQSGRGETQYF
TGTGCCAGCCCACAAAGCGGGAGAGGAGAGACCCAGTACTTC
>TRBJ2-1|NA|TRBV9|NA
CASSAARGYNEQFF
TGTGCCAGCAGCGCAGCTCGGGGGTACAATGAGCAGTTCTTC
>TRBJ2-7|NA|TRBV27|NA
CASSSPWSSYEQYF
TGTGCCAGCAGTAGTCCGTGGAGCTCCTACGAGCAGTACTTC
>TRBJ2-3|NA|TRBV9|NA
CASSVAVGPTDTQYF
TGTGCCAGCAGCGTAGCTGTGGGGCCCACAGATACGCAGTATTTT
>TRBJ2-2|TRBD1|TRBV2|NA
CASTNRGNTGELFF
TGTGCCAGCACCAACAGGGGGAACACCGGGGAGCTGTTTTTT